This is a list of T cell receptor beta chains from one sample in a study of patients and donors after allogeneic stem cell transplantation. MiXCR, applied by TCRdb to the RT-PCR reads, yields one record per CDR3 protein. The data show approximately 200,000 distinct CDR3 sequences, 35% to 45% seen once. Sequencing was carried out using blood, either unsorted or a sorted T cell fraction (not recorded which). The receptors originated from a human donor who was either an allogeneic HSCT recipient or a stem cell or donor lymphocyte infusion donor (not recorded which). It is not recorded whose cells these are; they may come from a transplant donor. Both conserved end residues are part of each CDR3. Fields, in order: CDR3 protein, V gene.

CDR3: CATILDGGNTEAFF
V: TRBV24-1

CDR3: CASSPRSAQTNEQFF
V: TRBV9

CDR3: CAISRQGSNNYGYTF
V: TRBV10-3

CDR3: CASSLSVLGIDGYTF
V: TRBV28

CDR3: CASSPTMNTEAFF
V: TRBV12-3/TRBV12-4

CDR3: CSAPWVSGTGRNTIYF
V: TRBV20-1

CDR3: CSVVANSDGYTF
V: TRBV29-1

CDR3: CASSYSPVLHLMEQPQHF
V: TRBV6-9

CDR3: CASSQEDLNTEAFF
V: TRBV4-2

CDR3: CASSQPLAGRETQYF
V: TRBV14

CDR3: CASSGGGGEETQYF
V: TRBV5-1

CDR3: CASSLGVYSYNEQFF
V: TRBV11-2

CDR3: CASSLAGPTLNSPLHF
V: TRBV7-8

CDR3: CASSQINLSEAFF
V: TRBV14

CDR3: CSATTGYTEAFF
V: TRBV20-1

CDR3: CASSSGTANYGYTF
V: TRBV27

CDR3: CSVVSGMDQPQHF
V: TRBV29-1

CDR3: CATSRTKELTEQFF
V: TRBV24-1

CDR3: CASSFVNNGYTF
V: TRBV12-3/TRBV12-4

CDR3: CSAWGGIAGNTEAFF
V: TRBV20-1

CDR3: CSAFAGQRFYGYTF
V: TRBV20-1

CDR3: CSASGTLNTEAFF
V: TRBV20-1

CDR3: CASSRRDRGSLNTEAFF
V: TRBV18

CDR3: CASSQPSGGGSYNEQFF
V: TRBV7-2

CDR3: CASSVARCTGLRTPISYEQYF
V: TRBV9

CDR3: CASSFRWAKPGNTIYF
V: TRBV28

CDR3: CASSQEFRTGIHEQYF
V: TRBV4-3

CDR3: CASTDRDGYTF
V: TRBV2

CDR3: CASSVVPGINTEAFF
V: TRBV9

CDR3: CASKKAGTNTDTQYF
V: TRBV4-2

CDR3: CSALSVFRLLNTEAFF
V: TRBV20-1

CDR3: CAINNRDRGTGELFF
V: TRBV10-3

CDR3: CASSVVAGELFF
V: TRBV9

CDR3: CASRQQATNEKLFF
V: TRBV7-2

CDR3: CASSYTGWGEKLFF
V: TRBV6-5

CDR3: CASSWDYRGKLFF
V: TRBV7-2

CDR3: CASSKGRPGAVDTEAFF
V: TRBV19

CDR3: CASSESMGLYGYTF
V: TRBV6-1

CDR3: CASSPNTLAGGRNEQFF
V: TRBV7-9

CDR3: CASSLVSGSYEQYF
V: TRBV5-1

CDR3: CSADRTPDAVQYF
V: TRBV20-1

CDR3: CASSGYLQGDRDTQYF
V: TRBV9

CDR3: CASSLEAGGPYNEQFF
V: TRBV7-9

CDR3: CASSTLPDVPGELFF
V: TRBV14

CDR3: CATSRDGTSGGPSYEQYF
V: TRBV15

CDR3: CASVGQGKSYEQYF
V: TRBV6-1

CDR3: CASSSRGGETQYF
V: TRBV12-3/TRBV12-4

CDR3: CSATARRTPTYEQYF
V: TRBV20-1

CDR3: CASSLFAGRETQYF
V: TRBV28

CDR3: CASSVGLAGGSSYEQYF
V: TRBV9

CDR3: CSVAGTAMNTEAFF
V: TRBV29-1

CDR3: CAISDRQSSTDTQYF
V: TRBV10-3

CDR3: CSAYRQADQPQHF
V: TRBV20-1

CDR3: CATSRDPSGNTIYF
V: TRBV15